The 20 T cell receptor beta chains below all came from one sample that was sequenced in a study of blood T cells in healthy people across ages. Through a sample-barcoded 5' primer and a J-beta primer mix, a second PCR was run for roughly 6 to 12 cycles. TCRdb ran MiXCR on the 5' RACE reads and lists one entry per CDR3 protein. The sample consists of under 700,000 distinct CDR3 sequences, approximately 25% of them appearing once. The sample also formed part of further work on T cells of mothers and their children.

Sample: blood. Every receptor here comes from a boy between 10 and 17 years old in good health.

This clonotype was seen a few times. The chain recombines TRBV27 with TRBJ1-1; a weak D match, TRBD1 (6 bases). V dropped 3 bases and J dropped 4 bases, with 18 bases sitting between them. CDR3 size: 16 residues. CDR1 MNHEY and CDR2 SMNVEV come from the germline V gene (reference sequence). CDR3 sequence reads: CASSFRLRGSGTEAFF. The CDR3 DNA follows: TGTGCCAGCAGTTTTCGCCTCAGGGGTTCAGGCACTGAAGCTTTCTTT.

The chain has TRBV7-9 and TRBJ2-1; 7 bases line up with TRBD2. Germline assignment: CDR1 SEHNR and CDR2 FQNEAQ (reference sequence). J was trimmed by 1 base and V by 3 bases; bases with no gene match: 9. CDR3 length: 17 residues. The CDR3 sequence: CASSFRGRATSYNEQFF. CDR3 coding DNA: TGTGCCAGCAGCTTTCGTGGGAGGGCTACATCCTACAATGAGCAGTTCTTC.

CDR3 residues: CSAQQGSYGYTF. The CDR3 DNA is TGCAGTGCTCAACAGGGAAGCTATGGCTACACCTTC. V gene TRBV20-1 combines with J gene TRBJ1-2; the D gene is possibly TRBD1 (6 bases). This CDR3 is 12 amino acids long. The V gene's germline CDR1 is DFQATT and CDR2 SNEGSKA (reference sequence). V shed 5 bases and J shed 4 bases, with 11 bases lying between them.

This clonotype was seen more than once but under ten times. The V and J genes are TRBV20-1 and TRBJ2-1, with D hard to call. The germline gives CDR1 DFQATT, CDR2 SNEGSKA (reference sequence). V lost 0 bases and J 9 bases, leaving 9 bases between the germline ends. CDR3 length equals 12 residues. The chain's CDR3 is CSARDVGPEQFF. For the CDR3, the DNA is TGCAGTGCTAGAGATGTCGGTCCTGAGCAGTTCTTC.

The chain links TRBV5-1 to TRBJ2-5; D may match TRBD1 or TRBD2 (5 bases each). Between the trimmed V and J ends, which lost 1 base and 9 bases, there was a span of 19 bases. CDR3 size: 15 residues. Germline CDR1 SGHRS, CDR2 YFSETQ. DNA for the CDR3: TGCGCCAGCAGCTTGACTCCGTCGATCAGGGAGCCCCAGTACTTC. It translates to CASSLTPSIREPQYF.

In its sample, this clonotype was seen a few times. This chain uses TRBV28 with TRBJ2-7; the D is unclear. CDR3 length: 13 amino acids. V dropped 3 bases and J dropped 5 bases, with 11 bases sitting between them. Per germline, CDR1 MDHEN and CDR2 SYDVKM. The CDR3 reads CASSFRGYNEQYF. CDR3 nucleotide sequence: TGTGCCAGCAGTTTCCGAGGTTACAACGAGCAGTACTTC. Complete variable domain (other parts from reference TRBV28 and TRBJ2-7): DVKVTQSSRYLVKRTGEKVFLECVQDMDHENMFWYRQDPGLGLRLIYFSYDVKMKEKGDIPEGYSVSREKKERFSLILESASTNQTSMYLCASSFRGYNEQYFGPGTRLTVT.

This chain connects TRBV7-2 to TRBJ2-2, with D hard to call. V lost 2 bases to trimming and J lost 4 bases, with 8 bases between them. The CDR3 is made up of 14 amino acids. Germline V gene data show CDR1 as SGHTA and CDR2 as FQGNSA. This CDR3 reads CASSLRQVTGELFF. The CDR3, as DNA: TGTGCCAGCAGCTTAAGGCAGGTCACCGGGGAGCTGTTTTTT.

This clonotype has a handful of counts. The gene calls are TRBV5-6 and TRBJ2-5, with a weak D call TRBD1 (5 bases). Trimming pared 1 base from V and 2 bases from J, leaving 9 bases between. This CDR3 is 14 amino acids long. Germline V gene lookup returns CDR1 SGHDT and CDR2 YYEEEE. This CDR3 is CASSLKGLQETQYF. The CDR3 DNA reads TGTGCCAGCAGCTTGAAGGGGCTACAAGAGACCCAGTACTTC.

The chain joins TRBV5-6 to TRBJ2-1; 7 bases agree with TRBD1. The DNA end is more similar to TRBJ2-7, so the J call may be wrong. The CDR3 has 15 amino acids. Germline lookup yields CDR1 SGHDT and CDR2 YYEEEE. This chain's CDR3 is CASSLDRGFGDEQYF. The CDR3 DNA reads as TGTGCCAGCAGCTTGGACAGGGGCTTTGGGGACGAGCAGTACTTC.

The V call is TRBV14, the J call TRBJ1-2; possibly TRBD1 for D (6 bases). V dropped 2 bases and J dropped 7 bases, with 17 bases sitting between them. Germline values: CDR1 SGHDN, CDR2 FVKESK. The CDR3 has 15 amino acids. The CDR3 DNA reads as TGTGCCAGCAGCCAAAACTACAGGGATTCCTTTGGCTACACCTTC. This codes for CASSQNYRDSFGYTF.

The rearrangement joins TRBV5-1 to TRBJ2-1; 7 nucleotides align to TRBD2. CDR1 SGHRS and CDR2 YFSETQ come from the germline V gene. The length of the CDR3 is 16 residues. J was trimmed by 7 bases and V by 1 base; bases with no gene match: 11. CDR3 loop: CASSLLVRGRFNEQFF. In nucleotides, the CDR3 is TGCGCCAGCAGCTTGCTGGTGCGGGGGAGGTTTAATGAGCAGTTCTTC.

The chain joins TRBV12-3 or TRBV12-4 to TRBJ1-2; no clear D gene. The CDR3 loop spans 14 amino acids. V shed 4 bases and J shed 4 bases, with 13 bases lying between them. In DNA form, the CDR3 reads TGTGCCAGCAGTTATAAAGGACGAGCCTATGGCTACACCTTC. As protein: CASSYKGRAYGYTF.

This clonotype was counted a few times. One end of the junction varies from germline; a read error may be responsible. V usage is TRBV16 and J usage is TRBJ1-2; D might be TRBD1 (6 bases). Germline CDR1 KGHSY, CDR2 FQNENV. The CDR3 is 13 amino acids. CDR3 DNA sequence: TGTGCCAGCAGCCAATTTGGACAGCGGGGAGACAACTTC. This gives the protein CASSQFGQRGDNF. The entire variable domain, with the rest obtained from reference TRBV16 and TRBJ1-2, is as follows: GEEVAQTPKHLVRGEGQKAKLYCAPIKGHSYVFWYQQVLKNEFKFLISFQNENVFDETGMPKERFSAKCLPNSPCSLEIQATKLEDSAVYFCASSQFGQRGDNFGSGTRLTVV.

This clonotype was recorded a few times. The rearrangement joins TRBV5-4 to TRBJ1-6; the D is unclear. CDR1 is SGHNT and CDR2 is YYREEE in the germline V gene (reference sequence). The CDR3 contains 14 residues. V lost 4 bases to trimming and J lost 5 bases, with 10 bases between them. CDR3 sequence (DNA): TGTGCCAGCAGCCGCGCATCGGATAATTCACCCCTCCACTTT. Encoded protein: CASSRASDNSPLHF.

V and J are TRBV20-1 and TRBJ2-3; D remains ambiguous. Germline V lookup: CDR1 DFQATT, CDR2 SNEGSKA (reference sequence). This CDR3 is 12 amino acids long. V was trimmed by 4 bases and J by 6 bases, leaving 11 bases between them. CDR3 nucleotide sequence: TGCAGTGCTATCCGGCCCCGGGATACGCAGTATTTT. Residues: CSAIRPRDTQYF.

The chain has TRBV20-1 and TRBJ2-1; D gene unclear. The V end was cut by 0 bases, the J end by 6 bases, with 12 bases between. This CDR3 has 14 amino acids. Germline V gives CDR1 DFQATT, CDR2 SNEGSKA (reference sequence). CDR3 amino acids: CSARDYLTCNEQFF. Written as DNA, the CDR3 is TGCAGTGCTAGAGATTACTTAACCTGCAATGAGCAGTTCTTC.

The V and J genes are TRBV6-1 and TRBJ2-7; no firm D call. Germline lookup yields CDR1 MNHNS and CDR2 SASEGT. The CDR3 runs 13 residues. V was clipped by 5 bases and J by 0 bases, with 8 bases between them. The CDR3 coding sequence is TGTGCCAGCAGTCCCAGAAACTCCTACGAGCAGTACTTC. Amino acids: CASSPRNSYEQYF.

This clonotype showed up just a few times. One end of the junction is discordant with germline, which a read error may explain. This chain links TRBV7-2 with TRBJ2-5; D call uncertain. Looked up from germline, CDR1 is SGHTA and CDR2 is FQGNSA. CDR3 length: 11 amino acids. This CDR3 is CASSLVEAQYF. Written as DNA, the CDR3 is TGTGCCAGCAGCTTAGTAGAGGCCCAGTACTTC.

This sequence joins TRBV7-2 and TRBJ2-3, with 11 nucleotides matching TRBD2. The J segment lost 4 bases and the V segment lost 2 bases, leaving 8 bases of the junction unmatched. This CDR3 spans 17 amino acids. Germline lookup yields CDR1 SGHTA and CDR2 FQGNSA. In nucleotides, the CDR3 is TGTGCCAGCAGCTTATCCCGACTAGCGGGGACGGCAGATACGCAGTATTTT. Encoded protein: CASSLSRLAGTADTQYF.

This rearrangement joins TRBV5-4 to TRBJ2-7, with TRBD2 identical over 7 bases. With V trimmed by 4 bases and J by 2 bases, 6 bases remained unmatched. The CDR3 runs 14 residues. Germline CDR1 and CDR2: SGHNT and YYREEE (reference sequence). CDR3 nucleotides: TGTGCCAGCAGCGAAGCGGGATTGACCTACGAGCAGTACTTC. Its translation is CASSEAGLTYEQYF.